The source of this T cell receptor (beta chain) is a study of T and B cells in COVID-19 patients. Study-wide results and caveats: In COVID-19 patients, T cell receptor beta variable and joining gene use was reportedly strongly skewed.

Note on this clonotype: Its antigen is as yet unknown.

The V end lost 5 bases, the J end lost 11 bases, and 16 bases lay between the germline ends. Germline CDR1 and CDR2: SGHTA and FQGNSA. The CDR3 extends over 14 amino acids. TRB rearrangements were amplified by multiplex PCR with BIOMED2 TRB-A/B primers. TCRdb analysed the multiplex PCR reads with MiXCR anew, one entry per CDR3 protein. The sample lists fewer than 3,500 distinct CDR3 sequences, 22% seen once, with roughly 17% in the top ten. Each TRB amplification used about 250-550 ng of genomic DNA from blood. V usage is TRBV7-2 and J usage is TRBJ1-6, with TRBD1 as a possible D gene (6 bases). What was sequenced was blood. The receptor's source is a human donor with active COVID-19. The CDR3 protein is CASSPRQGKTPLHF. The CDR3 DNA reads TGTGCCAGCAGCCCCCGTCAGGGGAAAACACCCCTCCACTTT.